One TCR beta chain is described in this entry. Some clones are missing from TCRdb's copy, which holds only in-frame ones; the method was immunoSEQ multiplex PCR. The sample has approximately 14,000 clones, 71% seen once; the top ten hold about 29%. These data come from a study of T cells after somatic rescue of genetic block. Trimming removed 0 bases from V and 8 bases from J, with 16 bases in between. CDR3 length: 15 residues. Germline lookup yields CDR1 SGHTA and CDR2 FQGNSA. The V gene is TRBV7-2, the J gene TRBJ1-2; D possibly corresponds to TRBD1 (6 bases). The material sequenced was peripheral blood mononuclear cells (PBMCs). The TCR was taken from a man younger than 35. The CDR3 is CASSLAWVLGGGYTF. The CDR3 nucleotides are TGTGCCAGCAGCTTAGCGTGGGTCCTGGGGGGCGGCTACACCTTC.